This T cell receptor (beta chain) was recorded in a study of cytomegalovirus exposure and HLA in healthy donors. The sample holds a few counts of this clone. The V gene's germline CDR1 is SNHLY and CDR2 FYNNEI. CDR3 length: 11 residues. Trimming took off 10 bases at V and 1 base at J, with 7 bases between the two ends. PCR employed 60 Vbeta and 13 Jbeta primers. TCRdb's copy holds only in-frame clones and misses some; the assay was immunoSEQ multiplex PCR. This table has about 130,000 clones, 65% to 90% appearing once. Material for sequencing was PBMCs. The TCR originated in a girl aged 2 to 9 in good health and CMV-seronegative. The rearrangement uses TRBV2 and TRBJ1-1; D is undetermined. CDR3 amino acids: CATRRNTEAFF. For the CDR3, the DNA is TGTGCCACCAGGCGGAACACTGAAGCTTTCTTT.